Sequencing of this TCR beta chain was carried out in a study of T-cell reconstitution after alpha-beta-depleted transplantation in children. The authors prepared the TCRbeta library with unique molecular identifiers. TCRdb processed the PCR reads anew with MiXCR; each CDR3 protein has one entry. Among some 500,000 distinct CDR3 sequences listed, around 19% were seen once. A few counts support this clonotype. This clonotype originated in a human donor who donated a stem cell graft to a child with acute lymphoblastic leukemia. Sequenced here: PBMCs from the stem cell graft donor, sampled from the stem cell graft.

CDR3 in amino acids: CASSSGQTNYGYTF. The DNA of the CDR3 is TGTGCCAGCAGCTCGGGACAGACAAACTATGGCTACACCTTC. The chain carries TRBV7-9 and TRBJ1-2, with 7 bases matching TRBD1. J gave up 2 bases and V 4 bases, and 4 bases lay outside the gene matches. This CDR3 is built from 14 residues. From germline, CDR1 is SEHNR and CDR2 FQNEAQ (reference sequence).